What follows describes a single T cell receptor beta chain. These data belong to a study of blood T cell repertoires in COVID-19. About the study: The United States, Italy and Spain supplied acute and convalescent COVID-19 samples. From T cells, B-cell-depleted T cells, or PBMCs came the material, which was cDNA or gDNA.

Under the authors' procedure: Reference gene primer amplification gave nucleated cell count estimates. Produced via immunoSEQ multiplex PCR; TCRdb's table is partial and in-frame only. Clone size and V and J calls were adopted from that table, with D and trimming inferred from the DNA. The sample holds hundreds of thousands of clones, about nine tenths seen once. CDR3 size: 14 residues. With 5 bases removed from V and 0 bases from J, the gap between germline ends came to 9 bases. Germline V gene data show CDR1 as SGHDT and CDR2 as YYEEEE. Source material: peripheral blood. The chain combines TRBV5-6 with TRBJ1-3; no definite D call. The sequence came from a woman aged 25 to 39 with active or convalescent COVID-19. DNA of the CDR3: TGTGCCAGCAGTCCCCGGGGCTCTGGAAACACCATATATTTT. Translation: CASSPRGSGNTIYF.